The 14 T cell receptor beta chains in this list originate from one sample, sequenced in a study of Tregs in tolerant kidney transplant recipients. Related graft donors supplied nonmyeloablative bone marrow transplants, and mixed chimerism was transient. Repertoires were generated with immunoSEQ multiplex PCR, while TCRdb's copy carries only in-frame clones and drops some. The data show about 90,000 clones, with roughly 93% seen just once and 1.6% held by the top ten. The sample consisted of CD4+ T cells from blood (PBMCs), taken 12 months after the transplant. These receptors were taken from a human patient who received a combined kidney and bone marrow transplant. Some T cells here may be from the graft donor.

The CDR3 sequence: CASSRRDRGPTGPYEQYF. The DNA of the CDR3 is TGTGCCAGCTCACGCCGGGACAGGGGACCGACCGGCCCCTACGAGCAGTACTTC. The V and J genes are TRBV18 and TRBJ2-7, with TRBD1 identical over 10 bases. Trimming removed 4 bases from V and 2 bases from J; junction bases left unmatched: 14. The CDR3 loop spans 18 amino acids. Germline V gene lookup returns CDR1 KGHSH and CDR2 LQKENI.

The rearrangement uses TRBV9 and TRBJ2-5; 10 bases are a match to TRBD2. Germline V gives CDR1 SGDLS, CDR2 YYNGEE. V gave up 2 bases and J gave up 4 bases; unmatched junction bases: 8. The CDR3 length is 16 residues. CDR3 sequence (DNA): TGTGCCAGCAGCGTTGGGAGCGGGGGGGCTTTAGAGACCCAGTACTTC. It specifies CASSVGSGGALETQYF.

V usage is TRBV6-4 and J usage is TRBJ2-2; 8 bases align to TRBD2. V was pared by 3 bases and J by 3 bases, with 6 bases of the junction left unmatched. Germline assignment: CDR1 MRHNA and CDR2 SNTAGT. The CDR3 loop spans 16 amino acids. Here the CDR3 reads CASSEEAGGHTGELFF. CDR3 DNA sequence: TGTGCCAGCAGTGAGGAGGCGGGGGGACACACCGGGGAGCTGTTTTTT.

This clone appeared once. The rearrangement joins TRBV7-9 to TRBJ2-1; 9 bases are a match to TRBD1. The CDR3 loop spans 19 amino acids. V lost 5 bases and J lost 0; bases outside the gene matches: 14. Germline CDR1 reads SEHNR; CDR2 reads FQNEAQ (reference sequence). The CDR3 sequence: CASSPSRDRDSSSYNEQFF. The CDR3 DNA follows: TGTGCCAGCAGCCCTAGCCGGGACAGGGACAGTAGCTCCTACAATGAGCAGTTCTTC.

Regarding this clone: The sample contains more than one DNA sequence encoding this CDR3. The DNA for the CDR3 is TGTGCCAGCAGCCCAGGACAGTTGTCCTATAATTCACCCCTCCACTTT. Protein product: CASSPGQLSYNSPLHF. The J gene is TRBJ1-6, the V gene TRBV11-2, with D possibly TRBD1 on 6 matching bases. CDR3 length equals 16 residues. CDR1 and CDR2 (germline): SGHAT, FQNNGV. V was shortened by 5 bases and J by 1 base, with 12 bases between the two germline ends.

The rearrangement joins TRBV4-3 to TRBJ2-3, with 11 positions matching TRBD2. Unmatched junction bases numbered 7, after V lost 1 base and J lost 4 bases. The CDR3 totals 17 residues. Germline V gene sequence: CDR1 LGHNA, CDR2 YSLEER. CDR3 region: CASSQVPTSGVADTQYF. Written as DNA, the CDR3 is TGCGCCAGCAGCCAAGTCCCGACTAGCGGGGTCGCAGATACGCAGTATTTT.

This rearrangement joins TRBV5-6 to TRBJ2-5; 8 nucleotides align to TRBD1. CDR1 is SGHDT, CDR2 YYEEEE, per germline. J gave up 1 base and V 0 bases, and 5 bases lay outside the gene matches. The CDR3 is 16 residues long. The CDR3 nucleotides are TGTGCCAGCAGCTTGGTGTGGCAGGGGGCCCAAGAGACCCAGTACTTC. This sequence encodes CASSLVWQGAQETQYF.

This chain uses TRBV10-3 with TRBJ1-1; 9 bases align to TRBD1. The germline CDR1 and CDR2 sequences are ENHRY and SYGVKD. The CDR3 has 14 residues. Germline trimming cut 6 bases from V and 3 bases from J; bases unmatched to any gene: 5. The CDR3 bases are TGTGCCATCAGGAGGACAGGGGAGGACACTGAAGCTTTCTTT. Amino acids: CAIRRTGEDTEAFF.

The gene calls are TRBV7-9 and TRBJ1-5, with 11 nucleotides matching TRBD1. Per germline, CDR1 SEHNR and CDR2 FQNEAQ (reference sequence). The CDR3 loop spans 15 amino acids. V was clipped by 3 bases and J by 4 bases; unmatched bases: 2. CDR3 nucleotide sequence: TGTGCCAGCAGCTTTGGGACAGGGGGAAATCAGCCCCAGCATTTT. It encodes CASSFGTGGNQPQHF.

The V gene is TRBV5-1, the J gene TRBJ2-1, with 7 bases identical to TRBD1. CDR1 is SGHRS and CDR2 is YFSETQ in the germline V gene. J lost 3 bases, V lost 7 bases, and 4 bases had no gene match. The CDR3 is 13 amino acids. The CDR3 sequence: CASGQGDYNEQFF. CDR3 sequence (DNA): TGCGCCAGCGGCCAGGGGGACTACAATGAGCAGTTCTTC.

V usage is TRBV7-3 and J usage is TRBJ2-7, with TRBD2 matching 9 bases. The junction had 4 bases not matched to a gene; V was cut back by 2 bases and J by 2 bases. The V gene's germline CDR1 is SGHTA and CDR2 FQGTGA. The CDR3 contains 15 residues. The CDR3 DNA sequence: TGTGCCAGCAGCTTATTGGCGGGAGGGCCCTACGAGCAGTACTTC. It encodes CASSLLAGGPYEQYF.

This clone has a single count. The chain couples TRBV5-4 to TRBJ2-2, with TRBD1 as a possible D gene (6 bases). Germline CDR1 and CDR2: SGHNT and YYREEE (reference sequence). This CDR3 is built from 15 residues. Trimming shortened V by 4 bases and J by 5 bases, and 15 bases separated the two germline ends. The DNA for the CDR3 is TGTGCCAGCAGCAGGCGCATCCAGGGGACCGGGGAGCTGTTTTTT. It yields the protein CASSRRIQGTGELFF.

This rearrangement joins TRBV5-1 to TRBJ1-6, with 9 positions matching TRBD1. Trimming cost V 3 bases and J 6 bases; bases outside gene matches: 7. The CDR3 has 16 residues. Looked up from germline, CDR1 is SGHRS and CDR2 is YFSETQ. CDR3 residues: CASSSGQGRSNSPLHF. CDR3 sequence (DNA): TGCGCCAGCAGCTCGGGACAGGGAAGGAGTAATTCACCCCTCCACTTT.

This sequence joins TRBV5-1 and TRBJ2-1, with 8 bases fitting TRBD1. The CDR3 is 14 residues long. Germline CDR1 and CDR2: SGHRS and YFSETQ. After removal of 3 bases from V and 7 bases from J, the junction contained 6 bases not matched to a gene. The CDR3 sequence: CASSWTGRINEQFF. Here the CDR3 DNA reads TGCGCCAGCAGCTGGACAGGGAGAATAAATGAGCAGTTCTTC. Looking up the rest from reference TRBV5-1 and TRBJ2-1 gives the full variable domain: KAGVTQTPRYLIKTRGQQVTLSCSPISGHRSVSWYQQTPGQGLQFLFEYFSETQRNKGNFPGRFSGRQFSNSRSEMNVSTLELGDSALYLCASSWTGRINEQFFGPGTRLTVL.